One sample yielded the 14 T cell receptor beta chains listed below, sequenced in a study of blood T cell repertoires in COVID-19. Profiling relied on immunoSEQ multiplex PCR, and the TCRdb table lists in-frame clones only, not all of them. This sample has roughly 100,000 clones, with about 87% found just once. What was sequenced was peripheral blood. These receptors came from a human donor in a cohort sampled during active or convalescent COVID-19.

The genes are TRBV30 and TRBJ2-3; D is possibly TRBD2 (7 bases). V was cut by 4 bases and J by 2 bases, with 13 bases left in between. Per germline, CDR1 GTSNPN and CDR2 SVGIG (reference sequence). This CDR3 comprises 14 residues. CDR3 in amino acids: CAWKRGQITDTQYF. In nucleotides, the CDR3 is TGTGCCTGGAAGCGGGGACAAATCACAGATACGCAGTATTTT.

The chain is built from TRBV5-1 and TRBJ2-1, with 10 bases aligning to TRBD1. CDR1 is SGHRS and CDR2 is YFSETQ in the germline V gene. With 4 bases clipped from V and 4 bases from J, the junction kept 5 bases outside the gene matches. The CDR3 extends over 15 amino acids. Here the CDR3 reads CASSQRDRGYNEQFF. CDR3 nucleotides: TGCGCCAGCAGCCAACGGGACAGGGGTTACAATGAGCAGTTCTTC.

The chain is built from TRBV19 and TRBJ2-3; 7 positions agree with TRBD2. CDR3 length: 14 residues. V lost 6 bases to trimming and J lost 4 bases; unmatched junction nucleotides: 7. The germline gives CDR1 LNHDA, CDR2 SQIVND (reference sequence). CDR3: CASSNGRTADTQYF. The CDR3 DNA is TGTGCCAGTAGCAACGGGAGGACCGCAGATACGCAGTATTTT.

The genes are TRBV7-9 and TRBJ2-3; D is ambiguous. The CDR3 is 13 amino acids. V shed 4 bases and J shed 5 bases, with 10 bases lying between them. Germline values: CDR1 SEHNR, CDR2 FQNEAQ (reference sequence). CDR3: CASSSGELDTQYF. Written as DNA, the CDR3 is TGTGCCAGCAGCTCTGGAGAGTTAGATACGCAGTATTTT. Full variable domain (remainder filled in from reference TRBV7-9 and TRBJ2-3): DTGVSQNPRHKITKRGQNVTFRCDPISEHNRLYWYRQTLGQGPEFLTYFQNEAQLEKSRLLSDRFSAERPKGSFSTLEIQRTEQGDSAMYLCASSSGELDTQYFGPGTRLTVL.

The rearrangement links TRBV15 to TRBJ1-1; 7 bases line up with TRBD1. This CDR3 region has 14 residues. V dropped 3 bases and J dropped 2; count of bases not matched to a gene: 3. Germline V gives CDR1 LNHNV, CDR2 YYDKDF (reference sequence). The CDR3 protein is CATSSNRGNTEAFF. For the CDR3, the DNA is TGTGCCACCAGCAGTAACAGGGGAAACACTGAAGCTTTCTTT.

The CDR3 region is CASSVAPGGYNEQFF. The CDR3 nucleotides are TGTGCCAGCAGCGTAGCCCCGGGGGGTTACAATGAGCAGTTCTTC. This sequence joins TRBV9 and TRBJ2-1; 7 bases fit TRBD2. Germline values: CDR1 SGDLS, CDR2 YYNGEE. The V and J ends lost 0 bases and 4 bases, in that order; junction bases with no gene match: 4. This CDR3 is built from 15 residues.

This CDR3 is CAISGRSGGFYEQYF. The CDR3 nucleotides read TGTGCCATCAGTGGTAGGAGCGGGGGTTTCTACGAGCAGTACTTC. The chain combines TRBV10-3 with TRBJ2-7; 8 bases line up with TRBD2. The CDR3 loop spans 15 amino acids. V shed 4 bases and J 3 bases; nucleotides not matched to a gene: 8. Germline V gene sequence: CDR1 ENHRY, CDR2 SYGVKD.

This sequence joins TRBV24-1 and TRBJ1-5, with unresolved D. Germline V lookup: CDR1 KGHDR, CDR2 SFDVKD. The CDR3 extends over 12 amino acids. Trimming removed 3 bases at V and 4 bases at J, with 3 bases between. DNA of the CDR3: TGTGCCACCAGTGATGTAAATCAGCCCCAGCATTTT. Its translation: CATSDVNQPQHF.

CDR3 protein: CASSLSPQPENSPLHF. CDR3 nucleotides: TGCGCCAGCAGCTTAAGTCCCCAACCGGAGAATTCACCCCTCCACTTT. This chain uses TRBV5-1 with TRBJ1-6; D not certain. The CDR3 consists of 16 residues. V was clipped by 2 bases and J by 7 bases, with 16 bases between them. Germline assignment: CDR1 SGHRS and CDR2 YFSETQ. The variable domain in full, with the rest retrieved from reference TRBV5-1 and TRBJ1-6, is KAGVTQTPRYLIKTRGQQVTLSCSPISGHRSVSWYQQTPGQGLQFLFEYFSETQRNKGNFPGRFSGRQFSNSRSEMNVSTLELGDSALYLCASSLSPQPENSPLHFGNGTRLTVT.

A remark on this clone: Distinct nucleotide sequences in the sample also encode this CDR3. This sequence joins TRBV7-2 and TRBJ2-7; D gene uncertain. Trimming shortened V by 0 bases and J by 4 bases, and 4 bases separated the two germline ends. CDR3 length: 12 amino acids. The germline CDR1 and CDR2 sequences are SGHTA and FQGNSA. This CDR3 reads CASSLATYEQYF. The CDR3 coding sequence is TGTGCCAGCAGCTTAGCAACTTACGAGCAGTACTTC.

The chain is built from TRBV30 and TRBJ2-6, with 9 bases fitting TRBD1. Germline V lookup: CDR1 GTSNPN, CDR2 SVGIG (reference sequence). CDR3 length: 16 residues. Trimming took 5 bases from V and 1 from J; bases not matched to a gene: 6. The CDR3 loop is CAWRDRVGSGANVLTF. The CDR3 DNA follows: TGTGCCTGGCGGGACAGGGTAGGATCTGGGGCCAACGTCCTGACTTTC.

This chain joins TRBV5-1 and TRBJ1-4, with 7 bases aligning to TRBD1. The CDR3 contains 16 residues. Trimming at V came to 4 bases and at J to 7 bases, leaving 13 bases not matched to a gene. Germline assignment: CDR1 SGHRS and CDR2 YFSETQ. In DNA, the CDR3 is TGCGCCAGCAGCCCTACAATTCCAGGGGGTGGTGAAAAACTGTTTTTT. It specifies CASSPTIPGGGEKLFF. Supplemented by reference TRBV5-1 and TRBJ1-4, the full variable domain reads KAGVTQTPRYLIKTRGQQVTLSCSPISGHRSVSWYQQTPGQGLQFLFEYFSETQRNKGNFPGRFSGRQFSNSRSEMNVSTLELGDSALYLCASSPTIPGGGEKLFFGSGTQLSVL.

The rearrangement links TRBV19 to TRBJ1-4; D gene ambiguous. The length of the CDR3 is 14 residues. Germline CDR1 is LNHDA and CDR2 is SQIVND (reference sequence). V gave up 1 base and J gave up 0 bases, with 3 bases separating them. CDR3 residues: CASSIAATNEKLFF. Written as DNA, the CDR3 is TGTGCCAGTAGTATAGCGGCAACTAATGAAAAACTGTTTTTT.

The CDR3 sequence is CASSMTVGLQETQYF. The CDR3 DNA follows: TGTGCCAGTAGTATGACGGTGGGACTTCAAGAGACCCAGTACTTC. J is TRBJ2-5 and V is TRBV19, with D possibly being TRBD2 (6 bases). The CDR3 has 15 residues. Germline V gene lookup returns CDR1 LNHDA and CDR2 SQIVND (reference sequence). The germline V and J ends were trimmed by 3 bases and 2 bases, with 13 bases remaining between them.